In its sample, the clone carrying this TCR beta chain was seen many times. The data were taken from a study of T cells of healthy individuals. Trimming pared 3 bases from V and 5 bases from J, leaving 10 bases between. Germline V gives CDR1 DFQATT, CDR2 SNEGSKA (reference sequence). This CDR3 has 12 residues. TCRdb reprocessed the 5' RACE reads via MiXCR and lists one record per CDR3 protein. The table has some 39,000 distinct CDR3 sequences, 3.5% to 5.5% seen once. The sequence derives from a human donor in good health. This sequence joins TRBV20-1 and TRBJ2-5; D gene uncertain. The CDR3 is CSARVIVETQYF. For the CDR3, the DNA is TGCAGTGCTAGGGTCATAGTGGAGACCCAGTACTTC.